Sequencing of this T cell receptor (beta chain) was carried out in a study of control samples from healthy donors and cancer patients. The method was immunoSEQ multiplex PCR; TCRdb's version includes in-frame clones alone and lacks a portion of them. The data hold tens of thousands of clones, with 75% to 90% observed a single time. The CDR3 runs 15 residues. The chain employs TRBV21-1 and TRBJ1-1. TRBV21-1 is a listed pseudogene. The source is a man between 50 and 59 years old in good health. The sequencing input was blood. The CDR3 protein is CASSNPTALSTEAFF. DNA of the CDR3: TGTGCCAGCAGCAACCCTACGGCCTTGAGCACTGAAGCTTTCTTT.